Listed below are T cell receptor beta chains from one sample, sequenced in a study of blood T cells in healthy people across ages. One entry per CDR3 protein, called by TCRdb with MiXCR from the 5' RACE reads. The data hold some 370,000 distinct CDR3 sequences, with 52% observed a single time. Sequencing was carried out using blood. The receptors stem from a man between 60 and 75 years old in good health. Each CDR3 is given with its conserved first and last residue.

length | J | V | CDR3
14 | TRBJ1-5 | TRBV12-3/TRBV12-4 | CASSFRGNNQPQHF
15 | TRBJ1-5 | TRBV6-5 | CASRSGGSSNQPQHF
15 | TRBJ1-2 | TRBV9 | CASSVAARGAGGYTF
15 | TRBJ2-4 | TRBV30 | CAWSAQVLGKNIQYF
13 | TRBJ2-7 | TRBV20-1 | CSASRTATYEQYF
15 | TRBJ2-3 | TRBV6-4 | CASSDDGLSTDTQYF
14 | TRBJ1-6 | TRBV3-1 | CASSSPGGNSPLHF
14 | TRBJ2-5 | TRBV29-1 | CSVNGGRAQETQYF
14 | TRBJ2-3 | TRBV7-2 | CASSLGQQGNTQYF
13 | TRBJ1-1 | TRBV20-1 | CSATSLRGRGAFF
13 | TRBJ1-4 | TRBV28 | CASIQESNEKLFF
15 | TRBJ2-5 | TRBV28 | CASRTGGSGQETQYF
14 | TRBJ2-1 | TRBV11-2 | CASSQGTGGSEQFF
16 | TRBJ2-1 | TRBV7-2 | CASSAAGTSGYNEQFF
14 | TRBJ2-5 | TRBV28 | CASSFDNRDQTQYF
15 | TRBJ2-1 | TRBV20-1 | CSADQRGGMYNEQFF
15 | TRBJ2-5 | TRBV5-1 | CASSMAGQGPETQYF
13 | TRBJ1-1 | TRBV14 | CASSPFMNTEAFF
15 | TRBJ2-5 | TRBV7-2 | CASSSAGGGKETQYF
11 | TRBJ2-1 | TRBV30 | CAGSVKAEQFF
12 | TRBJ2-7 | TRBV5-1 | CASSTSRNEQYF
17 | TRBJ2-7 | TRBV4-1 | CASSQTLGTYQGIEQYF
13 | TRBJ2-3 | TRBV6-1 | CASTSGGWDTQYF
15 | TRBJ1-2 | TRBV27 | CASSSKPGQAYGYTF
15 | TRBJ2-7 | TRBV5-6 | CASSLPRTASYEQYF
15 | TRBJ2-3 | TRBV7-3 | CASSLQGIGTDTQYF
14 | TRBJ2-7 | TRBV4-3 | CASSPGVDSYEQYF
16 | TRBJ1-5 | TRBV18 | CASSPTGMGGNQPQHF
13 | TRBJ2-7 | TRBV2 | CASSDPGAREQYF
15 | TRBJ1-1 | TRBV27 | CASSAQPKMNTEAFF
16 | TRBJ2-1 | TRBV20-1 | CSAKRTSGTYYNEQFF
16 | TRBJ2-1 | TRBV3-1 | CASSPTGTGSLNEQFF
15 | TRBJ2-3 | TRBV18 | CASSPPDTLGDTQYF
17 | TRBJ2-3 | TRBV10-1 | CASSESEGTSWENTQYF
14 | TRBJ2-5 | TRBV25-1 | CASSESGPQETQYF
15 | TRBJ2-7 | TRBV7-2 | CASSPAPGKHYEQYF
16 | TRBJ2-1 | TRBV3-1 | CASSPRAGGLYNEQFF
14 | TRBJ2-7 | TRBV20-1 | CSALVTGGSYEQYF
12 | TRBJ1-1 | TRBV29-1 | CSVEEGAAEAFF
16 | TRBJ2-2 | TRBV12-3/TRBV12-4 | CASSRLAGGATGELFF
16 | TRBJ1-2 | TRBV27 | CASSPRTADLVWGYTF
12 | TRBJ2-7 | TRBV6-5 | CASKDRHYEQYF